A selection of T cell receptor beta chains follows, all from one sample in a study of beta chain features in type 1 diabetes. Assay used: immunoSEQ multiplex PCR; TCRdb lists only in-frame clones, some missing. The data hold some 230,000 clones, with roughly 9.6% observed a single time. The sample consisted of naive CD4+ T cells from blood. Source of these receptors: a woman aged 18-35 years in good health. Each CDR3 is given with its conserved first and last residue. D genes are given only for firm matches. Clone size is not always given. Where it is, it says once, few, many or a class for expanded clones.

D,size,J,V,DNA,CDR3
.,.,TRBJ2-1,TRBV5-1,TGCGCCAGCAGCTTGACGGGTAGCGGCTATGAGCAGTTCTTC,CASSLTGSGYEQFF
.,.,TRBJ2-7,TRBV6-5,TGTGCCAGCAGTCCACGGACAGCGAACTACGAGCAGTACTTC,CASSPRTANYEQYF
TRBD2,.,TRBJ2-2,TRBV4-2,TGTGCCAGCAGCTCCACCACCGGTAGCGGGAAGGCCGGGGAGCTGTTTTTT,CASSSTTGSGKAGELFF
TRBD1,few,TRBJ2-3,TRBV10-3,TGTGCCATCGGGGACAGTACGCAGTATTTT,CAIGDSTQYF
TRBD2,few,TRBJ2-1,TRBV11-2,TGTGCCAGCAGCTCAAGGGGACTAGCGGGATACAATGAGCAGTTCTTC,CASSSRGLAGYNEQFF
.,.,TRBJ2-7,TRBV11-2,TGTGCCAGCACCCTCCTACAGGCACCCTACGAGCAGTACTTC,CASTLLQAPYEQYF
.,.,TRBJ1-2,TRBV4-2,TGTGCCAGCAGCCAAGGGACACCCGCTAACTATGGCTACACCTTC,CASSQGTPANYGYTF
TRBD2,.,TRBJ2-1,TRBV2,TGTGCCAGCAGTGATGGGACTAGCGGTTACAATGAGCAGTTCTTC,CASSDGTSGYNEQFF
.,.,TRBJ2-3,TRBV30,TGTGCCTGGAGTGTTATTACAGGAGATACGCAGTATTTT,CAWSVITGDTQYF
TRBD1,few,TRBJ2-2,TRBV19,TGTGCCAGTAGTATAGGGGACAGGGGAGACACCGGGGAGCTGTTTTTT,CASSIGDRGDTGELFF
.,.,TRBJ1-4,TRBV6-5,TGTGCCAGCAGTTACGGGAGGGGCAGTGAAAAACTGTTTTTT,CASSYGRGSEKLFF
.,.,TRBJ1-1,TRBV19,TGTGCCAGTAGTACTCCCAGGGATACAGGCGAAGCTTTCTTT,CASSTPRDTGEAFF
.,.,TRBJ1-1,TRBV30,TGTGCCTGGGGCGAACTAGACCTAAGGAACACTGAAGCTTTCTTT,CAWGELDLRNTEAFF
TRBD1,few,TRBJ1-2,TRBV7-2,TGTGCCACCATACCGGGACAGGGTATCCAGGCCTATGGCTACACCTTC,CATIPGQGIQAYGYTF
.,few,TRBJ2-3,TRBV7-3,TGTGCCAGCAGCCCGTGGGGGGCGGGGGTTAGCACAGATACGCAGTATTTT,CASSPWGAGVSTDTQYF
TRBD1,.,TRBJ2-7,TRBV14,TGTGCCAGCAGGAGCGGGACAGGGCCATACGAGCAGTACTTC,CASRSGTGPYEQYF
TRBD2,.,TRBJ2-5,TRBV7-9,TGTGCCAGCAGCTTAGCGCTAAGACCGGGACTAGCGAAAGAGACCCAGTACTTC,CASSLALRPGLAKETQYF
.,few,TRBJ2-7,TRBV4-1,TGCGCCAGCAGCCAAGGAACAGGGCAGGAGGAGCAGTACTTC,CASSQGTGQEEQYF
.,few,TRBJ2-4,TRBV5-4,TGTGCCAGCAGCCTCAAGTCGGGGGATAAGGACATTCAGTACTTC,CASSLKSGDKDIQYF
.,few,TRBJ1-2,TRBV18,TGTGCCAGCTCAAGCGGTAGGGATTACGGCTACACCTTC,CASSSGRDYGYTF
.,few,TRBJ2-7,TRBV20-1,TGCAGTGCTAGAGATCAGGGCCACTACTTC,CSARDQGHYF
TRBD2,.,TRBJ2-3,TRBV2,TGTGCCAGCAGTACCGGGACTAACGAGTATTTT,CASSTGTNEYF
.,few,TRBJ1-1,TRBV6-5,TGTGCCAGCAGTTACGGAGAGAGGGCCGCTGAAGCTTTCTTT,CASSYGERAAEAFF
.,few,TRBJ2-2,TRBV7-9,TGTGCCAGCAGCCCACGTAGGCAGGGAACCATCGGGGAGCTGTTTTTT,CASSPRRQGTIGELFF
.,few,TRBJ1-1,TRBV6-1,TGTGCCAGCAGTGACAGGGCAACGAGAAACACTGAAGCTTTCTTT,CASSDRATRNTEAFF